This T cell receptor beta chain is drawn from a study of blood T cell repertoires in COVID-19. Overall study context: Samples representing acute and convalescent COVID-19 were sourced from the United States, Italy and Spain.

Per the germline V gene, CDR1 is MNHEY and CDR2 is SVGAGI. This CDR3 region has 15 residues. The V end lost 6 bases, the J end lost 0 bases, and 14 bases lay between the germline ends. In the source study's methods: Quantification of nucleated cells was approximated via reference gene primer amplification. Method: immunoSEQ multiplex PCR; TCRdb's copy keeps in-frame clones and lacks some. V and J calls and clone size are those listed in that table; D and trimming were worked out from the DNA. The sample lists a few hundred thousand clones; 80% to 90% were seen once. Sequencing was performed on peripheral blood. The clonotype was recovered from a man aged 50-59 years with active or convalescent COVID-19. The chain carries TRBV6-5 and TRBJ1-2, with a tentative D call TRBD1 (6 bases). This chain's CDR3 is CASRVTGTTNYGYTF. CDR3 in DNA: TGTGCCAGCAGGGTCACCGGGACAACTAACTATGGCTACACCTTC.